This T cell receptor beta chain was recovered during a study of T cells after posttransplantation cyclophosphamide. Clones were sequenced by immunoSEQ multiplex PCR, and TCRdb holds only the in-frame ones, with some missing. The sample records approximately 22,000 clones, about 86% being singletons. Germline lookup yields CDR1 KGHSH and CDR2 LQKENI. The CDR3 has 12 amino acids. Trimming removed 3 bases at V and 8 bases at J, with 8 bases between. Busulfan-fludarabine conditioning, marrow transplant, and cyclophosphamide on days +3 and +4 were administered. The chain carries TRBV18 and TRBJ1-5; possibly TRBD1 for D (5 bases). The material was PBMCs, obtained after allogeneic stem cell transplant with posttransplant cyclophosphamide. The clonotype was recovered from a female patient between 30 and 40 years old who received an allogeneic stem cell transplant from an unrelated donor, was CMV-positive, and had no GVHD. The graft donor may be the source of some T cells. The CDR3 nucleotides read TGTGCCAGCTCACCGAAGGGGAAGCCCCAGCATTTT. Translating gives CASSPKGKPQHF.